This T cell receptor beta chain is drawn from a study of T-cell reconstitution after alpha-beta-depleted transplantation in children. This CDR3 contains 16 residues. V gave up 3 bases and J gave up 0 bases; unmatched junction bases: 6. Looked up from germline, CDR1 is SGDLS and CDR2 is YYNGEE. Unique molecular identifiers featured in how the TCRbeta library was prepared. From the PCR reads, TCRdb called clonotypes with MiXCR, one entry per CDR3 protein. The repertoire consists of fewer than 550,000 distinct CDR3 sequences, with over 9.5% occurring once and the leading ten covering approximately 15%. This specimen was PBMCs, mostly from graft donor cells, taken 180 days after TCRalphabeta/CD19-depleted stem cell transplant. The clonotype originates from a female patient between 2 and 15 years old who had a stem cell transplant for aplastic anemia, so the T cells may come from the graft donor. The J gene is TRBJ2-4, the V gene TRBV9; TRBD2 aligns across 7 bases. The chain's CDR3 is CASSASGGIAKNIQYF. As DNA, the CDR3 is TGTGCCAGCAGCGCATCCGGGGGGATAGCCAAAAACATTCAGTACTTC.